The rows below give T cell receptor beta chains drawn from one sample of a study of cytomegalovirus exposure and HLA in healthy donors. Assay: immunoSEQ multiplex PCR; the TCRdb copy retains only in-frame clones and omits some. Here the sample spans some 140,000 clones, 70% to 80% being singletons. Input material: PBMCs. The receptors were sampled from a female donor in good health and CMV-seronegative. Both conserved end residues are part of each CDR3. Fields, in order: clone size, D gene, J gene, V gene, CDR3 DNA, CDR3 protein. D genes are given only for firm matches. Size values are once, few and many counts, or a class for expanded clones, and some rows have none.

>once|NA|TRBJ2-3|TRBV7-2
TGTGCCAGCAGCTTACTAGCAGATACGCAGTATTTT
CASSLLADTQYF
>NA|TRBD1|TRBJ1-3|TRBV4-1
TGCGCCAGCAGCCACCGCGTCCCGGGACAGGGGCAGAATGGAAACACCATATATTTT
CASSHRVPGQGQNGNTIYF
>NA|TRBD2|TRBJ2-3|TRBV5-1
TGCGCCAGCAGCTTGGCTAGCGGGAGGGGCACAGATACGCAGTATTTT
CASSLASGRGTDTQYF
>few|NA|TRBJ1-2|TRBV6-4
TGTGCCTCCAAACAATTTCAGACAGGCCCGTCTTATGGCTACACCTTC
CASKQFQTGPSYGYTF
>NA|TRBD2|TRBJ2-3|TRBV6-1
TGTGCCAGCAGTCTCCGGGAGGGCACAGATACGCAGTATTTT
CASSLREGTDTQYF
>few|TRBD1|TRBJ2-7|TRBV23-1
TGCGCCAGCAGTCAGAGGACAGGTAGGGACCATTACGAGCAGTACTTC
CASSQRTGRDHYEQYF
>NA|NA|TRBJ1-1|TRBV7-2
TGTGCCAGCAGCTCACAGGGGAACACTGAAGCTTTCTTT
CASSSQGNTEAFF
>once|NA|TRBJ2-5|TRBV5-1
TGCGCCAGCAGCTTGGGAGGGCATAGGGAGACCCAGTACTTC
CASSLGGHRETQYF
>few|NA|TRBJ2-3|TRBV2
TGTGCCAGCAGCGTAGCTACAGATACGCAGTATTTT
CASSVATDTQYF
>NA|NA|TRBJ2-3|TRBV18
TGTGCCAGCTCGCCTCAGGCAGGGCGGACAGATACGCAGTATTTT
CASSPQAGRTDTQYF
>NA|NA|TRBJ1-2|TRBV6-1
TGTGCCAGCAGTGGCCGGTACTATGGCTACACCTTC
CASSGRYYGYTF
>NA|TRBD2|TRBJ2-1|TRBV6-1
TGTGCCAGCAGTGCACTTCCGGGACTAGTAATCTATGGGCAGTTCTTC
CASSALPGLVIYGQFF
>NA|TRBD1|TRBJ1-2|TRBV28
TGTGCCACCAGGGACAGCCCCTACTATGGCTACACCTTC
CATRDSPYYGYTF
>NA|NA|TRBJ2-7|TRBV13
TGTGCCAGCAGCTTATGGGCAGCACCGAACGAGCAGTACTTC
CASSLWAAPNEQYF
>NA|NA|TRBJ1-4|TRBV18
TGTGCCAGCTCACCAGAGACATACGGAGAAAAACTGTTTTTT
CASSPETYGEKLFF
>NA|TRBD1|TRBJ2-7|TRBV25-1
TGTGCCAGCATGGCAGGGGGTCGCAACGAGCAGTACTTC
CASMAGGRNEQYF
>NA|NA|TRBJ2-3|TRBV7-3
TGTGCCAGCAGCCCCCTAGCGAGTTCCCCTACGCAGTATTTT
CASSPLASSPTQYF
>few|TRBD1|TRBJ2-2|TRBV6-5
TGTGCCTACCGGGACAGAAACACCGGGGAGCTGTTTTTT
CAYRDRNTGELFF
>medium-sized|NA|TRBJ2-3|TRBV5-5
TGTGCCAGCAGCTTGGGGCGCAAGTCTAGCGGCACAGATACGCAGTATTTT
CASSLGRKSSGTDTQYF
>NA|NA|TRBJ1-2|TRBV2
TGTGCCAGCAGTCCAGCTCGGGGGGCGCAGGTGGGGGGCTACACCTTC
CASSPARGAQVGGYTF
>few|NA|TRBJ2-7|TRBV29-1
TGCAGCAAGGGGAAGGCGGCATACGAGCAGTACTTC
CSKGKAAYEQYF
>few|NA|TRBJ1-1|TRBV2
TGTGCCAGCGTCAGGGGCATTGAGAACACTGAAGCTTTCTTT
CASVRGIENTEAFF
>once|NA|TRBJ2-1|TRBV6-1
TGTGCCAGCAGTGAAGGACGGGGGTCCAGTGAGCAGTTCTTC
CASSEGRGSSEQFF
>NA|TRBD1|TRBJ2-6|TRBV5-1
TGCGCCAGCAGCTTATCCGGGACAGGGTACTCTGGGGCCAACGTCCTGACTTTC
CASSLSGTGYSGANVLTF
>NA|NA|TRBJ2-5|TRBV7-2
TGTGCCAGCAGCGCGGGACGCCTACACCAAGAGACCCAGTACTTC
CASSAGRLHQETQYF
>NA|TRBD1|TRBJ2-1|TRBV25-1
TGTGCCAGCAGTGACCCGGGACAGGGGGGCGATGAGCAGTTCTTC
CASSDPGQGGDEQFF
>NA|TRBD1|TRBJ1-2|TRBV9
TGTGCCAGCAGCGTAGCTGGAGGACAGGGAAGTGGCTACACCTTC
CASSVAGGQGSGYTF
>NA|NA|TRBJ2-7|TRBV15
TGTGCCACCAGCAGACCTCTTCCGGGACAATTCTCCTACGAGCAGTACTTC
CATSRPLPGQFSYEQYF
>NA|TRBD2|TRBJ2-2|TRBV27
TGTGCCAGCAGATCCACCGGGACTAGGTTAACCGGGGAGCTGTTTTTT
CASRSTGTRLTGELFF
>once|NA|TRBJ2-7|TRBV2
TGTGCCAGCAGGGCGGAGGGCGGGCCCGCTAGAGAGCAGTACTTC
CASRAEGGPAREQYF